This T cell receptor (beta chain) was profiled in a study of blood T cells in healthy people across ages. Overall study context: Per every two T cells, about one barcoded beta molecule was captured by template switching. Findings of the study overall: Higher diversity, along with more naive CD4+ cells, distinguished long-lived donors from aged donors. Reliance upon unsorted PBMCs precluded definitive naive versus antigen-experienced comparison.

Roughly 10 milliliters was the volume of peripheral blood drawn from each donor. Germline V CDR1 and CDR2: ENHRY, SYGVKD. The CDR3 extends over 15 amino acids. For this clonotype: Its antigen is unknown. A single base separates this from a much larger clone, so it may be a read error.

A J-beta primer mix and a sample-barcoded 5' primer were used in a second PCR of about 7 to 12 cycles. TCRdb itself ran the 5' RACE reads through MiXCR, one entry per CDR3 protein. The sample records roughly 640,000 distinct CDR3 sequences, approximately 30% being singletons. This clonotype was obtained from a woman aged 80 or over in good health. The gene calls are TRBV10-3 and TRBJ2-3; 11 bases map to TRBD2. Sequencing used blood. This CDR3 reads CAIKTSGDSTDAQYF. The CDR3 nucleotides are TGTGCCATCAAGACTAGCGGGGATAGCACAGATGCGCAGTATTTT.